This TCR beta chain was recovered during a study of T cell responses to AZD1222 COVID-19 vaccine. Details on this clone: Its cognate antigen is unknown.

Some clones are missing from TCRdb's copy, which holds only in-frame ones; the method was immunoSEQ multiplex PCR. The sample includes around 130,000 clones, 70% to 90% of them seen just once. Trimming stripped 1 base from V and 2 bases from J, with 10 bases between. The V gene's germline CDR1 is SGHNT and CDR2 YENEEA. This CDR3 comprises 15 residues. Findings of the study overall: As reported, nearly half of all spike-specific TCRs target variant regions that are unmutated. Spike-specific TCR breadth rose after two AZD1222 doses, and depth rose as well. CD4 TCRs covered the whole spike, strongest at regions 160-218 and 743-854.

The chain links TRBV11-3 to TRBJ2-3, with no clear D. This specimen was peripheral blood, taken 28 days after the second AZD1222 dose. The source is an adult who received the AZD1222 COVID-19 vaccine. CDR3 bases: TGTGCCAGCAGCTTAGTCGCCGGCCACACAGATACGCAGTATTTT. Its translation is CASSLVAGHTDTQYF. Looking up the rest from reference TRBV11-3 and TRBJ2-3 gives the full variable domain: EAGVVQSPRYKIIEKKQPVAFWCNPISGHNTLYWYLQNLGQGPELLIRYENEEAVDDSQLPKDRFSAERLKGVDSTLKIQPAELGDSAVYLCASSLVAGHTDTQYFGPGTRLTVL.